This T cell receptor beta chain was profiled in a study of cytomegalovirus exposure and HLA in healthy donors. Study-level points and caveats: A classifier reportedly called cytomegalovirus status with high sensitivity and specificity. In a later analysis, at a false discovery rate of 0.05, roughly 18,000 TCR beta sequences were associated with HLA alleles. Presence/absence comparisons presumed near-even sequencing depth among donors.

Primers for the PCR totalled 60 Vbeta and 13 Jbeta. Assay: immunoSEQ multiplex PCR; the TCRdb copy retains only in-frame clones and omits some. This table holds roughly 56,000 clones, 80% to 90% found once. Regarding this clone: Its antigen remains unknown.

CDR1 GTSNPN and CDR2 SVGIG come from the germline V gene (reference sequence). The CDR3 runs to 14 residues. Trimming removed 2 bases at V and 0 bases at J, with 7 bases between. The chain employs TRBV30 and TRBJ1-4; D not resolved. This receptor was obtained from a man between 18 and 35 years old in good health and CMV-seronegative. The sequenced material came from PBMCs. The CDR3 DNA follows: TGTGCCTGGAGTTACATGTCAACTAATGAAAAACTGTTTTTT. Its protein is CAWSYMSTNEKLFF.